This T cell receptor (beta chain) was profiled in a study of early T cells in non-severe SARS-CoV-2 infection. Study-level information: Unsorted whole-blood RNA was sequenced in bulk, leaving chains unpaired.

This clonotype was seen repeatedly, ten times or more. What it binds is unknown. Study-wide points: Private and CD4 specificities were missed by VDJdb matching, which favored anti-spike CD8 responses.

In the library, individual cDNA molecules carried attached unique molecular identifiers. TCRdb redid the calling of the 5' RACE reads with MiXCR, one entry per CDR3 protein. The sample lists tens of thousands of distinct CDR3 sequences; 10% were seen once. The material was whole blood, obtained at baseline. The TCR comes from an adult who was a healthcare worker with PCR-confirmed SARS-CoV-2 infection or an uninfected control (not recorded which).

The CDR3 DNA reads TGTGCCAGCAGCATAAGCTTCACGGGGGCAGTAGGCACAGATACGCAGTATTTT. Translating gives CASSISFTGAVGTDTQYF. The V and J genes are TRBV7-9 and TRBJ2-3; D is tentatively TRBD1 or TRBD2 (6 bases each). Germline CDR1 SEHNR, CDR2 FQNEAQ (reference sequence). The CDR3 runs 18 residues. V lost 5 bases and J 1 base, leaving 22 bases between the germline ends.